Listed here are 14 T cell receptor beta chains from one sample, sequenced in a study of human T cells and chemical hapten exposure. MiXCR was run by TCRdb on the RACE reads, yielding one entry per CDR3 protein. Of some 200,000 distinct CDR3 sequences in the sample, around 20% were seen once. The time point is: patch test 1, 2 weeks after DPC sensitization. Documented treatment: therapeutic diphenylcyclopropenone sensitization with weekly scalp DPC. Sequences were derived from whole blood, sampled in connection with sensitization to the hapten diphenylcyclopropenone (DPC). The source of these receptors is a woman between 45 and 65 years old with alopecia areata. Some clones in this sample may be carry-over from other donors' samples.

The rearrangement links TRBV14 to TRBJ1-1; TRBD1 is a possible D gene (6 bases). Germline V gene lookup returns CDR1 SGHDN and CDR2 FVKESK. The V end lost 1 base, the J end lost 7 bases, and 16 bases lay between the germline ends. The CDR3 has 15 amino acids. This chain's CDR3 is CASSQGKGVMGEAFF. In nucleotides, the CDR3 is TGTGCCAGCAGCCAAGGGAAGGGGGTCATGGGTGAAGCTTTCTTT.

The CDR3 coding sequence is TGCAGCGTTGGAGACCCGATAGGGGGTCTTGGCAGCTATGGCTACACCTTC. Its protein is CSVGDPIGGLGSYGYTF. The chain joins TRBV29-1 to TRBJ1-2; D is perhaps TRBD1 (6 bases). Germline V gene data show CDR1 as SQVTM and CDR2 as ANQGSEA. The V gene lost 4 bases and the J gene lost 4 bases, with 25 bases spanning the gap. This CDR3 is 17 amino acids long.

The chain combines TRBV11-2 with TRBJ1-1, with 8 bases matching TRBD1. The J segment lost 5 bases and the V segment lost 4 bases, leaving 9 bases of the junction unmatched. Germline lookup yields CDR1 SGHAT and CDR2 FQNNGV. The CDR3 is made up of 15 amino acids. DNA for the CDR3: TGTGCCAGCAGCTACCCGACAGGGGCGGGGACTGAAGCTTTCTTT. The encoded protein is CASSYPTGAGTEAFF.

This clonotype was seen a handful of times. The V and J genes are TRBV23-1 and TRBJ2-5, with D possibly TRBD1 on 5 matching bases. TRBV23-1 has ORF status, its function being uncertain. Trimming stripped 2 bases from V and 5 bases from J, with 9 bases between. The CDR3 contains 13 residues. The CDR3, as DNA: TGCGCCAGCAGTCAAGTGGGGCAGGAGACCCAGTACTTC. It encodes CASSQVGQETQYF.

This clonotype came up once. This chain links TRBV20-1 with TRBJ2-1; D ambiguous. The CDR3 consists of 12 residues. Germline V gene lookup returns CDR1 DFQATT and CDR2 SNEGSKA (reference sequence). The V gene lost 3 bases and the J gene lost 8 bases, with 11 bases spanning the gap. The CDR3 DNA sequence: TGCAGTGCTAGCGTAGGTGTGGATGAGCAGTTCTTC. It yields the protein CSASVGVDEQFF.

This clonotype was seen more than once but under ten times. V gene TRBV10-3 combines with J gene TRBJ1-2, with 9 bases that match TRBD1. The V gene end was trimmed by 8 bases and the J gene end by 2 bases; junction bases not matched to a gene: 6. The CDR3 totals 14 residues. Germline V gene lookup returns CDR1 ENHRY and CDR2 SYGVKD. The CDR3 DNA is TGTGCCATCCGGGACAGGGTTGGAAACTATGGCTACACCTTC. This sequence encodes CAIRDRVGNYGYTF.

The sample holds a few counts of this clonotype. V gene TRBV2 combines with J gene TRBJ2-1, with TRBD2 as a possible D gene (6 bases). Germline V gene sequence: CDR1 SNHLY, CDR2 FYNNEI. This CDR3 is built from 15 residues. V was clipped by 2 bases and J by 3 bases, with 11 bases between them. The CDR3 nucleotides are TGTGCCAGCAGTGAATGGAGGGCCGGCTACAATGAGCAGTTCTTC. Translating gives CASSEWRAGYNEQFF. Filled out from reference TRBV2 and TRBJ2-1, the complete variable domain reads EPEVTQTPSHQVTQMGQEVILRCVPISNHLYFYWYRQILGQKVEFLVSFYNNEISEKSEIFDDQFSVERPDGSNFTLKIRSTKLEDSAMYFCASSEWRAGYNEQFFGPGTRLTVL.

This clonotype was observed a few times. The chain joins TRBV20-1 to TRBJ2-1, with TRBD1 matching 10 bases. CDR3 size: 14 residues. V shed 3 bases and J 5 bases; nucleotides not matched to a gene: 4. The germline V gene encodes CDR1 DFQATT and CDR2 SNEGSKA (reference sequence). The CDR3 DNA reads TGCAGTGCTAGTGTTGGACAGGGGGACAATGAGCAGTTCTTC. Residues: CSASVGQGDNEQFF.

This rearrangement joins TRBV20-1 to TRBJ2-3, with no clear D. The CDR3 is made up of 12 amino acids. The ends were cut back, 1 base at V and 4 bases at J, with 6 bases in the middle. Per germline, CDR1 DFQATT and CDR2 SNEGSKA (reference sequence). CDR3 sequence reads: CSARGWADTQYF. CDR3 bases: TGCAGTGCTAGAGGATGGGCAGATACGCAGTATTTT.

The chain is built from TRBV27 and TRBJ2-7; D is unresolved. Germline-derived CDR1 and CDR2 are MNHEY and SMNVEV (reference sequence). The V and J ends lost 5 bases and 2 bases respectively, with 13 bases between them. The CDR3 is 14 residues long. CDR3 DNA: TGTGCCAGCAGTCCCCGGGTCGCCCCCTACGAGCAGTACTTC. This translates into CASSPRVAPYEQYF.

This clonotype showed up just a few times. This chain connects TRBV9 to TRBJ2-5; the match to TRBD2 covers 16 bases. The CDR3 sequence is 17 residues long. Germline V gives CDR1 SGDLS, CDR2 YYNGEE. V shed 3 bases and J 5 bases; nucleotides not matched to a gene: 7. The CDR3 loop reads CASSAGTSGRVAETQYF. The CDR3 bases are TGTGCCAGCAGCGCCGGGACTAGCGGGAGGGTAGCCGAGACCCAGTACTTC.

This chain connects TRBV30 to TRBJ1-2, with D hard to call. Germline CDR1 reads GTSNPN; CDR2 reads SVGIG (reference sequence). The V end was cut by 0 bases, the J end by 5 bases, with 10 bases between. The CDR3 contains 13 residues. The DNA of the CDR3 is TGTGCCTGGAGTGTATCCGGGATGTATGGCTACACCTTC. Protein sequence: CAWSVSGMYGYTF. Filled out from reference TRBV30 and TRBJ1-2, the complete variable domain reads SQTIHQWPATLVQPVGSPLSLECTVEGTSNPNLYWYRQAAGRGLQLLFYSVGIGQISSEVPQNLSASRPQDRQFILSSKKLLLSDSGFYLCAWSVSGMYGYTFGSGTRLTVV.

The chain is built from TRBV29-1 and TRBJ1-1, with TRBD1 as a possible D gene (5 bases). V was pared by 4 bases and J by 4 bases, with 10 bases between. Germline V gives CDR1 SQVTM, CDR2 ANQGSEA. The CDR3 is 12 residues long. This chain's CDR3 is CSVVRDGTEAFF. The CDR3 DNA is TGCAGCGTTGTCAGGGATGGCACTGAAGCTTTCTTT.

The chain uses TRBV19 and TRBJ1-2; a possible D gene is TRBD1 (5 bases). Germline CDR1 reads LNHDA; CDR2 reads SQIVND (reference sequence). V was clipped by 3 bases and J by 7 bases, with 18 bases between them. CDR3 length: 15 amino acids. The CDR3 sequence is CASSITGTPGTGYTF. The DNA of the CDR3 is TGTGCCAGTAGTATTACTGGGACCCCTGGAACTGGCTACACCTTC.